This TCR beta chain was profiled in a study of monozygotic twins with inflammatory bowel disease. General study points: Compared with healthy twins, IBD patients shared fewer clonotypes with others, especially with disease activity. Patient repertoires may have gained variability from differing immunosuppressive treatments.

Making each TCR library took around 3,300 ng of total RNA. Researchers used template switching to add UMIs featuring a 6-nucleotide sample barcode. Using the 5' RACE reads, TCRdb records one entry per CDR3 protein without DNA. The sample includes approximately 400,000 distinct CDR3 sequences. With regard to this clonotype: Its antigen is as yet unknown.

The CDR3 length is 15 residues. Germline values: CDR1 MNHEY, CDR2 SMNVEV (reference sequence). The specimen sequenced was blood. This TCR derives from a human donor with ulcerative colitis or Crohn's disease, or a healthy co-twin of an affected twin (not recorded which). The chain employs TRBV27 and TRBJ1-1; TCRdb's assignment of TRBD1 cannot be checked, as there is no DNA. This CDR3 is CASSCLGQITYEAFF.